Here is one T cell receptor beta chain with its context. The data were taken from a study of shared clonotypes between healthy human individuals. The assay was immunoSEQ multiplex PCR, and TCRdb's table has in-frame clones only and misses some. The sample has 2 million to 2.5 million clones, more than 90% seen once. The V end was cut by 3 bases, the J end by 1 base, with 11 bases between. In germline, CDR1 is SGHKS, CDR2 YYEKEE (reference sequence). The CDR3 extends over 14 amino acids. The chain combines TRBV5-5 with TRBJ2-7; a possible D gene is TRBD1 (6 bases). Sequenced input: naive CD4+ T cells sorted from blood. Subset given: CD45RA+ positively selected. The sequence derives from a man aged 18 to 30 in good health. CDR3 coding DNA: TGTGCCAGCAGCTATTTAGACAGGTCCTACGAGCAGTACTTC. Its protein is CASSYLDRSYEQYF. Full variable domain (outside the CDR3, taken from reference TRBV5-5 and TRBJ2-7): DAGVTQSPTHLIKTRGQQVTLRCSPISGHKSVSWYQQVLGQGPQFIFQYYEKEERGRGNFPDRFSARQFPNYSSELNVNALLLGDSALYLCASSYLDRSYEQYFGPGTRLTVT.